The source of this T cell receptor (beta chain) is a study of T cell repertoires in cytomegalovirus infection. Background on the study: Indications came from public TCR beta signatures; they pointed to CMV infection and to a matching HLA type. Regarding the study as a whole: The cumulative frequency of public TCR beta families identified carriers of CMV plus the relevant HLA.

V lost 7 bases and J lost 4; bases outside the gene matches: 12. Germline assignment: CDR1 MDHEN and CDR2 SYDVKM. The length of the CDR3 is 16 residues. TCRdb itself ran the reads through MiXCR, one entry per CDR3 protein. The sample has approximately 700,000 distinct CDR3 sequences, 35% seen once. This clonotype was counted a few times. Its specificity is unknown. This chain links TRBV28 with TRBJ2-3, with 9 bases identical to TRBD2. The sequenced sample was PBMCs. The receptor was derived from a human donor in good health (CMV status not recorded). Some clones in this sample may be carry-over from other donors' samples. The CDR3 loop reads CASTEVVVAGADTQYF. In DNA, the CDR3 is TGTGCCAGCACCGAAGTCGTAGTAGCGGGAGCAGATACGCAGTATTTT.